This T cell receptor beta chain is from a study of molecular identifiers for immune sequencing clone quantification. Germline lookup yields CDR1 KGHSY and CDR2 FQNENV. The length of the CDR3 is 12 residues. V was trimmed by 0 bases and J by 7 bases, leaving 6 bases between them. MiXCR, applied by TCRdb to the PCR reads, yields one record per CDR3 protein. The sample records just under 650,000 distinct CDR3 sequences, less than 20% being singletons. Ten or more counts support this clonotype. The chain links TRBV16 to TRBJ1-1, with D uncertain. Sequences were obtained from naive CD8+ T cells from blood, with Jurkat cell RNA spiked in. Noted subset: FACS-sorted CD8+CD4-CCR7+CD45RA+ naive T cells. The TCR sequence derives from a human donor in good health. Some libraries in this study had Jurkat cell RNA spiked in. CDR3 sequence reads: CASSQSGVEAFF. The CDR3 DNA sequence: TGTGCCAGCAGCCAATCGGGAGTTGAAGCTTTCTTT.